This is a list of T cell receptor beta chains from one sample in a study of graft-versus-host responses after intestinal transplantation. Clones were sequenced by immunoSEQ multiplex PCR, and TCRdb holds only the in-frame ones, with some missing. The table shows roughly 25,000 clones, with approximately 93% occurring only once. The material was PBMCs, obtained 18 days after transplant. All receptors derive from a human patient who received an intestinal transplant, so some T cells may come from the graft donor. CDR3s include the opening cysteine and the closing phenylalanine or tryptophan. D genes are given only for firm matches. Clone size appears in some rows only: once, few, many, or a class for an expanded clone.

>TRBJ1-1|NA|TRBV6-1|NA
CASSERWGGTEAFF
>TRBJ2-7|NA|TRBV19|NA
CASSIVFGFTYEQYF
>TRBJ2-7|NA|TRBV25-1|NA
CASSDARSGQSYEQYF
>TRBJ2-7|NA|TRBV12-5|NA
CASGFQGGSYEQYF
>TRBJ2-1|NA|TRBV29-1|once
CSVVNAKEQFF
>TRBJ2-1|TRBD1|TRBV4-1|NA
CASIPPGGNEQFF
>TRBJ1-5|NA|TRBV19|NA
CASSLGVRVSQPQHF
>TRBJ2-1|NA|TRBV4-1|NA
CASSSPRLYEQFF
>TRBJ2-1|TRBD1|TRBV18|NA
CASSLRTGTVEQFF
>TRBJ2-5|TRBD1|TRBV28|NA
CASSTRQGTQETQYF
>TRBJ2-1|NA|TRBV10-1|NA
CASSRGDNEQFF
>TRBJ2-1|NA|TRBV27|NA
CASSPSGSPNYNEQFF
>NA|NA|TRBV7-8|NA
CASSLAQGGEQYF
>TRBJ1-2|NA|TRBV10-3|once
CATTKGEGGYGYTF
>TRBJ1-2|TRBD1|TRBV6-5|NA
CASHTTGDYGYTF
>TRBJ1-2|TRBD1|TRBV9|NA
CASSALGQGSYGYTF
>TRBJ1-6|TRBD1|TRBV5-1|NA
CASSLATGEYSPLHF
>TRBJ2-1|NA|TRBV19|NA
CASSIGTESLDEQFF
>TRBJ2-1|NA|TRBV6-1|NA
CASSDGGGGLFSSYNEQFF
>TRBJ2-2|TRBD1|TRBV5-6|NA
CASSLRTGPTGELFF
>TRBJ1-1|NA|TRBV16|NA
CASSQSGGRSTEAFF
>TRBJ2-2|NA|TRBV10-3|NA
CAISADPTGELFF
>TRBJ1-6|TRBD1|TRBV29-1|once
CSVELRCGTGPSPLHF
>TRBJ2-1|TRBD2|TRBV19|NA
CASSVTSGYNEQFF
>TRBJ2-2|NA|TRBV9|NA
CASSVAVTLNTGELFF
>TRBJ2-2|NA|TRBV6-5|NA
CASSYEGGTTRELFF
>TRBJ1-6|NA|TRBV4-1|NA
CASSQEVNSPLHF
>TRBJ2-7|NA|TRBV21-1|NA
CASSKRGDISYEQYF
>TRBJ2-3|TRBD2|TRBV5-1|once
CASSLEIGGEDTDTQYF
>TRBJ2-5|NA|TRBV6-5|NA
CASSSPGKETQYF
>TRBJ2-3|NA|TRBV10-2|NA
CASSESREDTQYF
>TRBJ1-1|NA|TRBV28|NA
CASRPDSMNTEAFF
>TRBJ1-6|NA|TRBV5-4|NA
CASSLVGRINSPLHF
>TRBJ2-7|NA|TRBV6-5|NA
CASSLVRAYEQYF
>TRBJ1-1|TRBD1|TRBV5-1|NA
CASSSTGDRNTEAFF
>TRBJ2-2|NA|TRBV5-1|once
CASSVAATGELFF
>TRBJ1-5|NA|TRBV5-1|NA
CASSLGGGRNQPQHF
>TRBJ1-4|NA|TRBV5-1|NA
CARTWDRPNEKLFF
>TRBJ1-4|NA|TRBV4-1|NA
CASSSPGGTSLNEKLFF
>TRBJ1-1|NA|TRBV6-5|few
CASRLGGLGTEAFF
>TRBJ2-1|TRBD1|TRBV7-8|NA
CASSLVYSDRGYNEQFF
>TRBJ1-4|NA|TRBV5-1|NA
CASSQYPKGQREKLFF
>TRBJ2-1|NA|TRBV7-9|NA
CAIGQIHNEQFF
>TRBJ2-1|NA|TRBV9|NA
CASSEAPYNEQFF
>TRBJ2-3|NA|TRBV4-1|NA
CASSQVLGTDTQYF
>TRBJ1-2|TRBD1|TRBV7-9|NA
CASSQTGTGGPNYYGYTF
>TRBJ2-1|NA|TRBV30|NA
CAWRERVGNEQFF
>TRBJ2-1|NA|TRBV19|few
CASSMSVWGEEFF
>TRBJ2-7|TRBD1|TRBV7-9|NA
CASSLAGTVSYEQYF
>TRBJ1-1|NA|TRBV5-1|NA
CASSLHEQGSLMNTEAFF
>TRBJ2-7|NA|TRBV18|NA
CASSLRLAGEQYF
>TRBJ2-7|NA|TRBV5-1|NA
CASSSGLTYEQYF
>TRBJ2-1|NA|TRBV2|NA
CASSAARRATLRDEQFF
>TRBJ2-5|NA|TRBV9|NA
CASSVEDYQETQYF